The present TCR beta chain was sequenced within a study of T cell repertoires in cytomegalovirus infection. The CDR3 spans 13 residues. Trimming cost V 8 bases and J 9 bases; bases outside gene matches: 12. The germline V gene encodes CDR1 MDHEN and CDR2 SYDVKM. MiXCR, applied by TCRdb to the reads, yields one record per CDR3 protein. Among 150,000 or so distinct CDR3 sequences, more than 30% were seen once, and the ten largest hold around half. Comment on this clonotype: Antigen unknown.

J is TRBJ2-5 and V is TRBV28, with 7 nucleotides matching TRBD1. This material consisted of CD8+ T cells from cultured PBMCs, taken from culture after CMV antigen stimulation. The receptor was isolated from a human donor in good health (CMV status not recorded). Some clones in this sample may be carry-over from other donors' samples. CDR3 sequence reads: CASSSGQVGAQYF. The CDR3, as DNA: TGTGCCAGCTCGAGCGGACAGGTCGGGGCCCAGTACTTC.